The 31 T cell receptor beta chains in this list originate from one sample, sequenced in a study of long-term antiretroviral therapy in people with HIV. Version v3.0 of the immunoSEQ assay was performed at survey level. Clones were sequenced by immunoSEQ multiplex PCR, and TCRdb holds only the in-frame ones, with some missing. The table lists about 36,000 clones, 75% to 85% of them singletons. This specimen was unsorted PBMCs, taken 3.4 years after starting antiretroviral therapy. Source of these receptors: a man younger than 40 with HIV.

The sample holds one count of this clone. The J gene is TRBJ2-3, the V gene TRBV5-4; no reliable D call. Germline V CDR1 and CDR2: SGHNT, YYREEE (reference sequence). The CDR3 is 14 residues long. V shed 7 bases and J shed 0 bases, with 12 bases lying between them. CDR3 DNA: TGTGCCAGCCGTGGTGTGGAGAGCACAGATACGCAGTATTTT. Translating it yields CASRGVESTDTQYF.

V is TRBV5-6 and J is TRBJ2-7; tentative D call: TRBD2 (7 bases). Germline V gene sequence: CDR1 SGHDT, CDR2 YYEEEE. The CDR3 runs 15 residues. Trimming pared 5 bases from V and 0 bases from J, leaving 15 bases between. For the CDR3, the DNA is TGTGCCAGCAGACCCTTAGGGGGGGGCTCCTACGAGCAGTACTTC. It codes for CASRPLGGGSYEQYF.

The rearrangement joins TRBV4-1 to TRBJ2-1; D is unresolved. The V end lost 4 bases, the J end lost 2 bases, and 12 bases lay between the germline ends. The CDR3 covers 15 residues. Germline CDR1 reads MGHRA; CDR2 reads YSYEKL. This CDR3 is CASSPRSGAYNEQFF. The CDR3 coding sequence is TGCGCCAGCAGCCCCAGATCGGGCGCCTACAATGAGCAGTTCTTC.

This rearrangement joins TRBV5-1 to TRBJ2-2, with D uncertain. Trimming removed 4 bases from V and 1 base from J, with 8 bases in between. Germline-derived CDR1 and CDR2 are SGHRS and YFSETQ. CDR3 length: 14 residues. In nucleotides, the CDR3 is TGCGCCAGCAGCCCTACAATGAACACCGGGGAGCTGTTTTTT. It encodes CASSPTMNTGELFF.

The rearrangement links TRBV4-1 to TRBJ1-1; D not certain. With 0 bases removed from V and 10 bases from J, the gap between germline ends came to 18 bases. CDR3 length: 15 amino acids. Germline V lookup: CDR1 MGHRA, CDR2 YSYEKL. The CDR3 DNA is TGCGCCAGCAGCCAAGATCTGGAGGGCAGTTTAGCAGCTTTCTTT. Protein sequence: CASSQDLEGSLAAFF.

The V and J genes are TRBV28 and TRBJ2-3; the D gene is possibly TRBD1 (6 bases). Germline CDR1 MDHEN, CDR2 SYDVKM. The CDR3 consists of 17 residues. The V end was cut by 3 bases, the J end by 0 bases, with 16 bases between. The CDR3 nucleotides are TGTGCCAGCAGTTTTCCCCAGGACAGCATCAGCACAGATACGCAGTATTTT. Its translation: CASSFPQDSISTDTQYF.

The genes are TRBV5-1 and TRBJ1-3; TRBD1 is a possible D gene (5 bases). CDR1 and CDR2 from the germline V gene are SGHRS and YFSETQ. Trimming removed 3 bases at V and 2 bases at J, with 12 bases between. The length of the CDR3 is 15 residues. CDR3 residues: CASSSNGGTGNTIYF. The DNA of the CDR3 is TGCGCCAGCAGCTCAAACGGGGGGACTGGAAACACCATATATTTT.

This chain joins TRBV27 and TRBJ2-2; unclear D gene. V lost 5 bases, J lost 2 bases, and 12 bases lay in between. Germline V gene lookup returns CDR1 MNHEY and CDR2 SMNVEV (reference sequence). This CDR3 comprises 15 residues. Here the CDR3 reads CASSPSPDNTGELFF. The CDR3 DNA is TGTGCCAGCAGTCCCAGCCCGGACAACACCGGGGAGCTGTTTTTT.

This clone has just one count. The CDR3 region is CASSLNRAFGYTF. Here the CDR3 DNA reads TGTGCCAGCAGTTTAAACAGGGCTTTCGGCTACACCTTC. The chain recombines TRBV28 with TRBJ1-2; TRBD1 is a possible D gene (6 bases). V was clipped by 2 bases and J by 8 bases, with 12 bases between them. The CDR3 extends over 13 amino acids. CDR1 MDHEN and CDR2 SYDVKM come from the germline V gene.

The chain is built from TRBV18 and TRBJ2-5; D unclear. V dropped 5 bases and J dropped 0 bases, with 7 bases sitting between them. There are 13 residues in the CDR3. The germline gives CDR1 KGHSH, CDR2 LQKENI. CDR3 protein: CASSLGHQETQYF. The CDR3 DNA reads TGTGCCAGCTCATTGGGTCACCAAGAGACCCAGTACTTC.

J is TRBJ2-7 and V is TRBV5-6; D uncertain. CDR3 length: 12 residues. The V end was cut by 4 bases, the J end by 7 bases, with 12 bases between. Per germline, CDR1 SGHDT and CDR2 YYEEEE. The CDR3 here is CASSETAREQYF. The CDR3 coding sequence is TGTGCCAGCAGCGAAACAGCTCGGGAGCAGTACTTC.

This clone appeared once. This rearrangement joins TRBV7-9 to TRBJ2-5; D might be TRBD1 (6 bases). The CDR3 is 15 residues long. V was clipped by 3 bases and J by 1 base, with 12 bases between them. The germline V gene encodes CDR1 SEHNR and CDR2 FQNEAQ (reference sequence). The CDR3 protein is CASSLGRGGQETQYF. The CDR3 DNA reads as TGTGCCAGCAGCTTGGGCAGGGGCGGCCAAGAGACCCAGTACTTC.

This sequence joins TRBV6-1 and TRBJ1-5, with 7 bases fitting TRBD1. Per germline, CDR1 MNHNS and CDR2 SASEGT. The CDR3 is 14 amino acids. The V segment lost 3 bases and the J segment 2 bases; nucleotides outside the gene matches: 1. The CDR3, as DNA: TGTGCCAGCAGTGACACAGGGGGCAATCAGCCCCAGCATTTT. Its protein is CASSDTGGNQPQHF.

The chain uses TRBV28 and TRBJ1-2, with D tentatively TRBD1 (5 bases). The CDR3 is 14 amino acids. CDR1 MDHEN and CDR2 SYDVKM come from the germline V gene. Trimming removed 6 bases at V and 8 bases at J, with 19 bases between. The CDR3 sequence: CASRPQGRLGGYTF. For the CDR3, the DNA is TGTGCCAGCAGACCGCAGGGTCGTTTGGGGGGCTACACCTTC.

The V and J genes are TRBV5-1 and TRBJ2-1, with D possibly being TRBD1 or TRBD2 (7 bases each). V was trimmed by 0 bases and J by 3 bases, leaving 10 bases between them. The CDR3 sequence is 15 residues long. Per the germline V gene, CDR1 is SGHRS and CDR2 is YFSETQ. This chain's CDR3 is CASSLAGGGYNEQFF. The DNA for the CDR3 is TGCGCCAGCAGCTTGGCAGGGGGGGGCTACAATGAGCAGTTCTTC. Full variable domain (outside the CDR3, taken from reference TRBV5-1 and TRBJ2-1): KAGVTQTPRYLIKTRGQQVTLSCSPISGHRSVSWYQQTPGQGLQFLFEYFSETQRNKGNFPGRFSGRQFSNSRSEMNVSTLELGDSALYLCASSLAGGGYNEQFFGPGTRLTVL.

The gene calls are TRBV19 and TRBJ1-5; 7 bases agree with TRBD1. The CDR3 consists of 15 residues. V gave up 7 bases and J gave up 3 bases; unmatched junction bases: 9. Per the germline V gene, CDR1 is LNHDA and CDR2 is SQIVND (reference sequence). For the CDR3, the DNA is TGTGCCAGTACCCCAGGGGGACAGAACAATCAGCCCCAGCATTTT. Translated, it gives CASTPGGQNNQPQHF.

The J gene is TRBJ1-1, the V gene TRBV5-1; a possible D gene is TRBD1 (5 bases). This CDR3 is 17 amino acids long. Germline-derived CDR1 and CDR2 are SGHRS and YFSETQ. Trimming stripped 4 bases from V and 4 bases from J, with 23 bases between. The CDR3 is CASSPRSRVASGTEAFF. The CDR3, as DNA: TGCGCCAGCAGCCCACGCTCCAGGGTAGCCTCGGGCACTGAAGCTTTCTTT.

The gene calls are TRBV6-5 and TRBJ2-7, with D maybe TRBD2 (5 bases). The CDR3 length is 15 residues. Per germline, CDR1 MNHEY and CDR2 SVGAGI. The V gene lost 0 bases and the J gene lost 7 bases, with 16 bases spanning the gap. The CDR3, as DNA: TGTGCCAGCAGTTACTCCTTGATCGGGGTTCGGGAGCAGTACTTC. Its protein product is CASSYSLIGVREQYF.

The chain carries TRBV7-9 and TRBJ2-4, with unresolved D. Trimming cost V 2 bases and J 8 bases, with 13 bases left between them. The germline CDR1 and CDR2 sequences are SEHNR and FQNEAQ (reference sequence). CDR3 length equals 14 residues. CDR3 protein: CASSLLGFGDIQYF. The CDR3 DNA reads TGTGCCAGCAGCTTACTGGGCTTTGGGGACATTCAGTACTTC.

The CDR3 is CASSLIPNRGGSTEAFF. The CDR3 coding sequence is TGCGCCAGCAGCCTAATACCCAACAGGGGAGGTAGCACTGAAGCTTTCTTT. V is TRBV5-1 and J is TRBJ1-1; 7 bases are shared with TRBD1. CDR1 is SGHRS and CDR2 is YFSETQ in the germline V gene. After removal of 4 bases from V and 4 bases from J, the junction contained 16 bases not matched to a gene. The length of the CDR3 is 17 residues.

The rearrangement joins TRBV4-1 to TRBJ1-2, with 7 bases that match TRBD1. This CDR3 has 16 amino acids. Germline CDR1 reads MGHRA; CDR2 reads YSYEKL. With V trimmed by 4 bases and J by 3 bases, 11 bases remained unmatched. The CDR3 sequence is CASSPFADRVHYGYTF. The CDR3 nucleotides read TGCGCCAGCAGCCCTTTTGCTGACAGGGTGCACTATGGCTACACCTTC.

The rearrangement uses TRBV7-2 and TRBJ2-7; D is uncertain. In germline, CDR1 is SGHTA, CDR2 FQGNSA. CDR3 size: 14 residues. The V gene lost 3 bases and the J gene lost 6 bases, with 15 bases spanning the gap. DNA for the CDR3: TGTGCCAGCAGCTTCTCCGAGTACCTGGGCGAGCAGTACTTC. It translates to CASSFSEYLGEQYF.

V usage is TRBV29-1 and J usage is TRBJ1-1, with unresolved D. The germline V gene has CDR1 SQVTM and CDR2 ANQGSEA. V dropped 7 bases and J dropped 2 bases, with 8 bases sitting between them. The CDR3 runs 11 residues. CDR3 residues: CSATTNTEAFF. The CDR3 DNA reads TGCAGCGCCACGACCAACACTGAAGCTTTCTTT.

This clone has a handful of counts. V usage is TRBV7-8 and J usage is TRBJ2-7; 7 nucleotides line up with TRBD2. With 6 bases clipped from V and 0 bases from J, the junction kept 2 bases outside the gene matches. CDR3 length: 13 residues. Germline-derived CDR1 and CDR2 are SGHVS and FQNEAQ. This CDR3 is CASRASGSYEQYF. The DNA for the CDR3 is TGTGCCAGCAGGGCTAGCGGCTCCTACGAGCAGTACTTC. The full variable domain, its missing parts supplied by reference TRBV7-8 and TRBJ2-7, is GAGVSQSPRYKVAKRGQDVALRCDPISGHVSLFWYQQALGQGPEFLTYFQNEAQLDKSGLPSDRFFAERPEGSVSTLKIQRTQQEDSAVYLCASRASGSYEQYFGPGTRLTVT.

The chain has TRBV7-8 and TRBJ2-2, with a tentative D call TRBD1 (6 bases). The CDR3 contains 15 residues. Germline V gene data show CDR1 as SGHVS and CDR2 as FQNEAQ. V lost 4 bases and J lost 3, with 12 bases in between. The chain's CDR3 is CASSSYRQDTGELFF. CDR3 DNA: TGTGCCAGCAGCTCTTACAGACAGGACACCGGGGAGCTGTTTTTT.

The rearrangement links TRBV28 to TRBJ2-5; D remains ambiguous. The V gene's germline CDR1 is MDHEN and CDR2 SYDVKM. The CDR3 length is 14 residues. Trimming took 2 bases from V and 0 from J, leaving 7 bases between them. CDR3 in DNA: TGTGCCAGCAGTTTAAGGGAATACCAAGAGACCCAGTACTTC. Translation: CASSLREYQETQYF.

The chain has TRBV6-1 and TRBJ2-3; D unresolved. Trimming pared 5 bases from V and 3 bases from J, leaving 6 bases between. This CDR3 is built from 12 residues. CDR1 and CDR2 from the germline V gene are MNHNS and SASEGT. CDR3 nucleotides: TGTGCCAGCAGTCCAGGTACAGATACGCAGTATTTT. Protein: CASSPGTDTQYF.

The chain carries TRBV6-5 and TRBJ2-5; no clear D gene. V lost 8 bases and J 3 bases, leaving 10 bases between the germline ends. The CDR3 extends over 12 amino acids. The germline V gene has CDR1 MNHEY and CDR2 SVGAGI. Written as DNA, the CDR3 is TGTGCCAGCCAATCGGTAGAAGAGACCCAGTACTTC. Its protein product is CASQSVEETQYF.

This rearrangement joins TRBV5-6 to TRBJ2-1; possible D gene TRBD1, 6 bases. Per the germline V gene, CDR1 is SGHDT and CDR2 is YYEEEE. The V gene lost 6 bases and the J gene lost 3 bases, with 16 bases spanning the gap. This CDR3 region has 15 residues. This CDR3 is CASTRSGQVYNEQFF. The CDR3 DNA follows: TGTGCCAGCACCCGCTCGGGACAAGTCTACAATGAGCAGTTCTTC.

The chain joins TRBV5-4 to TRBJ1-5; D not resolved. CDR1 is SGHNT, CDR2 YYREEE, per germline (reference sequence). This CDR3 region has 13 residues. The germline V and J ends were trimmed by 1 base and 0 bases, with 2 bases remaining between them. The CDR3 bases are TGTGCCAGCAGCTTGAATAGCAATCAGCCCCAGCATTTT. It specifies CASSLNSNQPQHF. Full variable domain (rest looked up from reference TRBV5-4 and TRBJ1-5): ETGVTQSPTHLIKTRGQQVTLRCSSQSGHNTVSWYQQALGQGPQFIFQYYREEENGRGNFPPRFSGLQFPNYSSELNVNALELDDSALYLCASSLNSNQPQHFGDGTRLSIL.

The chain links TRBV28 to TRBJ2-7; D might be TRBD2 (5 bases). V was trimmed by 4 bases and J by 0 bases, leaving 19 bases between them. This CDR3 contains 17 residues. The V gene's germline CDR1 is MDHEN and CDR2 SYDVKM. CDR3: CASSSLFSETISYEQYF. DNA for the CDR3: TGTGCCAGCAGTTCTCTTTTTAGCGAAACAATCTCCTACGAGCAGTACTTC.